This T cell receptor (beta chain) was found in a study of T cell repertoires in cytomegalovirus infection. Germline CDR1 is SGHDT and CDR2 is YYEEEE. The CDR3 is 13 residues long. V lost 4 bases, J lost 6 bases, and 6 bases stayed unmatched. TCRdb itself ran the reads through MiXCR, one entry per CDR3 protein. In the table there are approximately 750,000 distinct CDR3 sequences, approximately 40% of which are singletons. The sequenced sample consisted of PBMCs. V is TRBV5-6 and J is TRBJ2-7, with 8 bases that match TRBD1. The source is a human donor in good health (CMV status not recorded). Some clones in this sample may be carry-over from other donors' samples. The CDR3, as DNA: TGTGCCAGCAGCACCCGACAGGGGTCCGAGCAGTACTTC. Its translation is CASSTRQGSEQYF.